This TCR beta chain originates from a study of blood T cell repertoires in COVID-19. Study at large: The United States, Italy and Spain supplied acute and convalescent COVID-19 samples. T cells, B-cell-depleted T cells, or PBMCs supplied cDNA or gDNA.

A single count supports this clone. This table comes from immunoSEQ multiplex PCR, and its TCRdb copy is limited to in-frame clones, with some not included. The sample shows under 60,000 clones, about 83% of them seen only once. The V gene lost 4 bases and the J gene lost 7 bases, with 16 bases spanning the gap. Germline CDR1 SNHLY, CDR2 FYNNEI. This CDR3 has 14 amino acids. What was sequenced was peripheral blood. V usage is TRBV2 and J usage is TRBJ1-2; unclear D gene. This clonotype originated in a human donor in a cohort sampled during active COVID-19. CDR3 protein: CASSVSSLRSGYTF. DNA of the CDR3: TGTGCCAGCAGTGTCTCGTCACTAAGGAGTGGCTACACCTTC.